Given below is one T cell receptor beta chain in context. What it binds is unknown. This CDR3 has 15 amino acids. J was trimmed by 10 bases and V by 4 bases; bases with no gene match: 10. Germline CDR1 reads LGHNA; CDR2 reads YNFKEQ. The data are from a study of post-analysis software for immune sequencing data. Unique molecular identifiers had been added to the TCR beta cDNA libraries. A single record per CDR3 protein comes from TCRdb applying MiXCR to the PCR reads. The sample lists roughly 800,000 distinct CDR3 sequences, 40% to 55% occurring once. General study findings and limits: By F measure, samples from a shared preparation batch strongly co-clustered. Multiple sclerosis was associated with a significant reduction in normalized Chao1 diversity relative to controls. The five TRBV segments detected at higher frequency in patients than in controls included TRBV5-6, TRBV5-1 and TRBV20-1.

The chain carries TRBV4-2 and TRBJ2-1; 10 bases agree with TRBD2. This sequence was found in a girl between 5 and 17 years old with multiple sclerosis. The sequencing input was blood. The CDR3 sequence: CASSPRLAGSLEQFF. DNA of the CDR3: TGTGCCAGCAGCCCCCGACTAGCGGGCTCATTGGAGCAGTTCTTC.